This T cell receptor beta chain derives from a study of T cell responses to AZD1222 COVID-19 vaccine. Study in general: Both about-4-week and about-12-week second-dose recipients were combined.

Libraries were prepared by immunoSEQ multiplex PCR; TCRdb keeps only in-frame clonotypes and omits some of them. This table has approximately 80,000 clones, 85% to 90% appearing once. Findings and limits, study-wide: Spike-specific TCR breadth rose after two AZD1222 doses, and depth rose as well. Repertoires were collected only later (after the peak T cell response had occurred). As reported, nearly half of all spike-specific TCRs target variant regions that are unmutated.

Germline V CDR1 and CDR2: LGHDT, YNNKEL (reference sequence). Unmatched junction bases numbered 15, after V lost 3 bases and J lost 4 bases. The CDR3 has 18 residues. On this clone: Its antigen is still unknown.

The input for sequencing was peripheral blood, taken on day 0 of AZD1222 vaccination. The rearrangement uses TRBV3-1 (or the pseudogene TRBV3-2) and TRBJ1-2, with TRBD1 matching over 9 bases. The TCR sequence derives from an adult in good health. The CDR3, as DNA: TGTGCCAGCAGCCATGCTCCTAAAAAACAGGGGGCTGGCTATGGCTACACCTTC. This translates into CASSHAPKKQGAGYGYTF.